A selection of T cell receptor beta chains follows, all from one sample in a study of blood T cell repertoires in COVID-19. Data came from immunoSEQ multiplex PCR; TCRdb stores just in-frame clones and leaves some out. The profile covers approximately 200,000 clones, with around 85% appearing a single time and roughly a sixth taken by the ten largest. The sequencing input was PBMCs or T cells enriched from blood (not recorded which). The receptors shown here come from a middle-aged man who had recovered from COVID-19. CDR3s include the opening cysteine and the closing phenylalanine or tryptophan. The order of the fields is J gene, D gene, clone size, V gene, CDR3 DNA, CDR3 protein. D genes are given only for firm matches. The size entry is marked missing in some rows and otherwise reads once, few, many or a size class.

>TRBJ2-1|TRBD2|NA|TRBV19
TGTGCCAGTAGTTCACTAGCGGGAATTTACAATGAGCAGTTCTTC
CASSSLAGIYNEQFF
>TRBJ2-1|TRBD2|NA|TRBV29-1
TGCAGCGCTGTAGCGGGAGATCGGAATGAGCAGTTCTTC
CSAVAGDRNEQFF
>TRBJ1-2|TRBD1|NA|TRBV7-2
TGTGCCAGCAAACGACAGGGTACGGATGGCTACACCTTC
CASKRQGTDGYTF
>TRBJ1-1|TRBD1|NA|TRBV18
TGTGCCACCCTACAGGGGAGGAACTTCGGTGAAGCTTTCTTT
CATLQGRNFGEAFF
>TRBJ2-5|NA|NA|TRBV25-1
TGTGCCAGCAGTACACGACACGACCTCCAAGAGACCCAGTACTTC
CASSTRHDLQETQYF
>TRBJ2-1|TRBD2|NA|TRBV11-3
TGTGCCAGCAGCTTTAGTAGCGGGAGGGCCTTCTCCTACAATGAGCAGTTCTTC
CASSFSSGRAFSYNEQFF
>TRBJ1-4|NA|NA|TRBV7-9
TGTGCCAGCAGCTTACGGGGGACGGACCCTAATGAAAAACTGTTTTTT
CASSLRGTDPNEKLFF
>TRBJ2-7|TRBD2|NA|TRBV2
TGTGCCAGCAGTGTGGGTCGGGGGGCCTACGAGCAGTACTTC
CASSVGRGAYEQYF
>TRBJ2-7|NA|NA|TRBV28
TGTGCCAGCAGTTTCCCTCGCTCCTACGAGCAGTACTTC
CASSFPRSYEQYF
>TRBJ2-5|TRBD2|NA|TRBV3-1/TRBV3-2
TGTGCCAGCAGCCCGGGACTAGCGGGAGGACAAGAGACCCAGTACTTC
CASSPGLAGGQETQYF
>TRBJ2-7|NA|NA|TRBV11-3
TGTGCCAGCAGCTTAGATCTAGGAGGCAACGAGCAGTACTTC
CASSLDLGGNEQYF
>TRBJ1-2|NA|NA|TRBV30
TGTGCCTCCAATCCCAGGGCGAGAACCTATGGCTACACCTTC
CASNPRARTYGYTF
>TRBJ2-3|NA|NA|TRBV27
TGTGCCAGCAGTTTCGACCCGGGTTTCCCGCAGTATTTT
CASSFDPGFPQYF
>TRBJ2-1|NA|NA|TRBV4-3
TGCGCCAGCAGCCAACCCAAAGCGGGTAACTCCTACAATGAGCAGTTCTTC
CASSQPKAGNSYNEQFF
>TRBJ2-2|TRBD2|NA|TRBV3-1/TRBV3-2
TGTGCCAGCAGCCAAGATTCCCTAGCGGGAGCACCCACCGGGGAGCTGTTTTTT
CASSQDSLAGAPTGELFF
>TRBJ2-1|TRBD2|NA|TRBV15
TGTGCCACCAGCAGAGGAGTGGCGGGAGGCCCCTACAATGAGCAGTTCTTC
CATSRGVAGGPYNEQFF
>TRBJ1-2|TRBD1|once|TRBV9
TGTGCCAGCAGCGGGGAACAGGGGTTGGGTGGCTACACCTTC
CASSGEQGLGGYTF
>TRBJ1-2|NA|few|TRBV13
TGTGCCAGCAGCTTAAAGGGACGGGAGAACTATGGCTACACCTTC
CASSLKGRENYGYTF
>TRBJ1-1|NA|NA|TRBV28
TGTGCCTCCTGCCTCACAGGGAAAACTGAAGCTTTCTTT
CASCLTGKTEAFF
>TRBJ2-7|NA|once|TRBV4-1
TGCGCCAGCAGCCAAGATCTGGGCCACGAGCAGTACTTC
CASSQDLGHEQYF
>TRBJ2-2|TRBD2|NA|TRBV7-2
TGTGCCAGCAGCTTAGCGGGACTAGCGGGAATGGGGGAGCTGTTTTTT
CASSLAGLAGMGELFF
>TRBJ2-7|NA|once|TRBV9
TGTGCCAGCAGCCCTAGAAAGGAGAGAGGTCTCGACGAGCAGTACTTC
CASSPRKERGLDEQYF
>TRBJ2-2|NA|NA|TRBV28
TGTGCCAGCAGTGGCTTGCGGGACAGAAACACCGGGGAGCTGTTTTTT
CASSGLRDRNTGELFF
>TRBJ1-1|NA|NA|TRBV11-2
TGTGCCAGCAGCGTCACCTTCGGGTACATGAACACTGAAGCTTTCTTT
CASSVTFGYMNTEAFF
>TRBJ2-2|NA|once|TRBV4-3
TGCGCCAGCAGCCCAGGGGTAGCTCGAGCCGGGGAGCTGTTTTTT
CASSPGVARAGELFF
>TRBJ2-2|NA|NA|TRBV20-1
TGCAGTGCACTCCCGGAGCTGTTTTTT
CSALPELFF
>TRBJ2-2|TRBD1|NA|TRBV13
TGTGCCAGCAGCCCGTGGACAGGGTATTTGTCCGGGGAGCTGTTTTTT
CASSPWTGYLSGELFF
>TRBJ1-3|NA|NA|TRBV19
TGTGCCAGTAGCCCCGGGGGCTCTGGAAACACCATATATTTT
CASSPGGSGNTIYF
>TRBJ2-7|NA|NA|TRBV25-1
TGTGCCAGCAGTGATCCAGGGTCCTGGGTGGGGCAGTACTTC
CASSDPGSWVGQYF
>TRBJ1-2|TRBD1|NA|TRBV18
TGTGCCAGCTCACCCGACAGGGGGTATGGCTACACCTTC
CASSPDRGYGYTF
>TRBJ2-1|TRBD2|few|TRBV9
TGTGCCAGCAGCGTAGCCGCGGGGAGGGCCTCCTACAATGAGCAGTTCTTC
CASSVAAGRASYNEQFF
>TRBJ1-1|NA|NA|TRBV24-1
TGTGCCACCAGTGATTTGCGCCCCCTGGCGACAGATATGAACACTGAAGCTTTCTTT
CATSDLRPLATDMNTEAFF
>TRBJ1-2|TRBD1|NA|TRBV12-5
TGTGCTAGTGGTTTGGCACTTACAGGGGACTATGGCTACACCTTC
CASGLALTGDYGYTF
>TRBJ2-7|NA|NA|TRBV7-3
TGTGCCAGCAGCTTATTCGTGGGAGAGGCCTACGAGCAGTACTTC
CASSLFVGEAYEQYF
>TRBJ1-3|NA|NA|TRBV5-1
TGCGCCAGCAGCTTGGCGGGGAATTCCATCTCTGGAAACACCATATATTTT
CASSLAGNSISGNTIYF
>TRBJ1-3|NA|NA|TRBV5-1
TGCGCCAGCAGCCGTGACAGGATTGGAAACACCATATATTTT
CASSRDRIGNTIYF
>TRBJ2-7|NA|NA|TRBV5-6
TGTGCCAGCAGCTCACGACAGCTCTCCTACGAGCAGTACTTC
CASSSRQLSYEQYF